This T cell receptor (beta chain) derives from a study of T cell repertoires in cytomegalovirus infection (dated by TCRdb to about 2019). Regarding the complete study: The peptide stimulations were aimed at well-studied HLA-B-restricted epitopes as well as recently identified HLA-C-restricted CMV epitopes, whose presentation resists viral immunomodulation. Because public TCR beta signatures pointed to carriage of CMV infection together with the matching HLA type, the HLA type of each donor mattered for the analysis.

This clonotype has a handful of counts. Its antigen is currently not known. Per-base qualities were not stored, and no clone one base away is much larger. Overall results and qualifications from the work: Carriers of CMV infection plus the relevant HLA type were discriminated by the cumulative frequency of public TCR beta family members in the study cohort and in an independent roughly 340-donor cohort. The ex vivo response was dominated by HLA-C-restricted CMV-specific TCR beta clonotypes, which also provided the single most frequent clonotype in two of eight donors.

This specimen's treatment or condition label, interpreted: in vitro stimulation with specific CMV peptide epitopes to enrich CMV-specific T cells. Sequencer: Illumina HiSeq 1500. Using fastp at Q25 and MiXCR, TCRdb reprocessed the public reads and kept productive beta chains. Identical CDR3 proteins give one entry, which carries the most common genes and DNA. Counted in this sample were approximately 310,000 distinct CDR3 sequences; 20% to 25% of them appeared once. Jointly, the top ten make up roughly 13% of the sample. CDR1 MNHNS and CDR2 SASEGT were looked up in the germline V gene. Its CDR3 holds 14 amino acids, cysteine through phenylalanine. The retained sequence is limited to the CDR3, 42 bases, with the frame set at the first base. V gives up 8 bases and J gives up 2 bases, and the segment between their germline ends measures 15 bases.

The sample here was cultured PBMCs, taken from culture after CMV antigen stimulation. This receptor was obtained from a human donor in good health (CMV status not recorded). Some clones in this sample may be carry-over from other donors' samples. The rearrangement combines TRBV6-1 with TRBJ2-5; there is no confident call for the D gene. Read as DNA, the sequence is TGTGCCAGCGGTACCTTTAGTGTGCAAGAGACCCAGTACTTC. This yields the protein CASGTFSVQETQYF.